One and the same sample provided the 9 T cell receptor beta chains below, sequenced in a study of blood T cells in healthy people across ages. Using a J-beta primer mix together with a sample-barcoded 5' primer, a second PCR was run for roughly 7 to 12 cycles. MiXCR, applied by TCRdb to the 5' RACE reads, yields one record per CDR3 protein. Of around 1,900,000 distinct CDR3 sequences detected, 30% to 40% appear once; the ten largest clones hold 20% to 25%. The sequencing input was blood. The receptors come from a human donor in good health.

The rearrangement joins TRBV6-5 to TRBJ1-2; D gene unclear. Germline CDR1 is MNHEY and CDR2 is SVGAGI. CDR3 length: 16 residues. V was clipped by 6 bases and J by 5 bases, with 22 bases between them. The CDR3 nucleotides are TGTGCCAGCAGCCGAGAAGCTTCTGACGTGACATATGGCTACACCTTC. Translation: CASSREASDVTYGYTF.

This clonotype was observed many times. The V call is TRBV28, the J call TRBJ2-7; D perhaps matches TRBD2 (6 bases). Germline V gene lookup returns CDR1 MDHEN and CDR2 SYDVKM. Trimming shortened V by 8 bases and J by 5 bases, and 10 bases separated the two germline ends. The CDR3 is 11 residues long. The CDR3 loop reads CASQGGHEQYF. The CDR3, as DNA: TGTGCCAGCCAGGGAGGACACGAGCAGTACTTC.

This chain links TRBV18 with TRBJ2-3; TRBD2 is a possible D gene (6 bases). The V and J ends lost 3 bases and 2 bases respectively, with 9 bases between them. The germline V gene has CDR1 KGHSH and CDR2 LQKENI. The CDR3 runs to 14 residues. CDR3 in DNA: TGTGCCAGCTCACCTCAGGGACTCACAGATACGCAGTATTTT. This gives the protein CASSPQGLTDTQYF.

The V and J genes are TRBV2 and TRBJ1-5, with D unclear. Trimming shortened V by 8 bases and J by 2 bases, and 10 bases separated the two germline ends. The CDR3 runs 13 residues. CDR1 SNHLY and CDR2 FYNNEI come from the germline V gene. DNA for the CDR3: TGTGCCAGCGGAACCCGGGGCAATCAGCCCCAGCATTTT. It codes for CASGTRGNQPQHF. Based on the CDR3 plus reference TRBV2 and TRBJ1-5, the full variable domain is EPEVTQTPSHQVTQMGQEVILRCVPISNHLYFYWYRQILGQKVEFLVSFYNNEISEKSEIFDDQFSVERPDGSNFTLKIRSTKLEDSAMYFCASGTRGNQPQHFGDGTRLSIL.

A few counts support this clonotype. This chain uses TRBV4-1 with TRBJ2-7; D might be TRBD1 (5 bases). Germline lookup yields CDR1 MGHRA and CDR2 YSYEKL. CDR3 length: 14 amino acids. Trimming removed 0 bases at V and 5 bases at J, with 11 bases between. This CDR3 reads CASSQDQGLNEQYF. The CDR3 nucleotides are TGCGCCAGCAGCCAAGATCAGGGTTTGAACGAGCAGTACTTC.

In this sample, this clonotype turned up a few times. DNA for the CDR3: TGTGCCAGCAGCACCGGGACAGGGGTTTTCCAGCCTGAAGCTTTCTTT. It codes for CASSTGTGVFQPEAFF. The chain uses TRBV11-3 and TRBJ1-1, with 10 nucleotides matching TRBD1. Germline V gene lookup returns CDR1 SGHNT and CDR2 YENEEA. V shed 5 bases and J 6 bases; nucleotides not matched to a gene: 12. This CDR3 has 16 amino acids.

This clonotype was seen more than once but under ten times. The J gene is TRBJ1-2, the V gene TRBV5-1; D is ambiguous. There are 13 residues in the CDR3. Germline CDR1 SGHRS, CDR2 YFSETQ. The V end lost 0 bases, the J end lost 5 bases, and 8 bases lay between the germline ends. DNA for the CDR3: TGCGCCAGCAGCTTGGACCATCAGTATGGCTACACCTTC. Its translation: CASSLDHQYGYTF.

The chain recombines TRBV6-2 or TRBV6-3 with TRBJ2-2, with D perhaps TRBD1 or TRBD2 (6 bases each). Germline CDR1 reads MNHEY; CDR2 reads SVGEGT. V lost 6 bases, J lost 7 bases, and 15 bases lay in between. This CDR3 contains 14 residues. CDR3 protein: CASSSRGADGELFF. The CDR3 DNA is TGTGCCAGCAGCTCGAGGGGGGCCGACGGGGAGCTGTTTTTT.

The CDR3 loop reads CASSLGTADRENIQYF. The CDR3 DNA follows: TGTGCCAGCAGCCTGGGGACAGCGGACAGGGAAAACATTCAGTACTTC. The chain couples TRBV7-6 to TRBJ2-4, with TRBD1 matching over 8 bases. The V gene's germline CDR1 is SGHVS and CDR2 FNYEAQ. Unmatched junction bases numbered 11, after V lost 5 bases and J lost 5 bases. The length of the CDR3 is 16 residues.